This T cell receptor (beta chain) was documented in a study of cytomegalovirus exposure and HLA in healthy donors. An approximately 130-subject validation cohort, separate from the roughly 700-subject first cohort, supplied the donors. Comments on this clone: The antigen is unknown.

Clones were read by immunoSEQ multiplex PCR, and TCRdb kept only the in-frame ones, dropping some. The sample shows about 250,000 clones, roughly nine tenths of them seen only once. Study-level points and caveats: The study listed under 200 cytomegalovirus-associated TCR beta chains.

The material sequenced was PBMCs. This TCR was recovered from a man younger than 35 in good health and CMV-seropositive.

The CDR3 protein is CASSPTTSGVNEQFF. For the CDR3, the DNA is TGTGCCAGCAGCCCAACGACTAGCGGGGTCAATGAGCAGTTCTTC. This sequence joins TRBV14 and TRBJ2-1; TRBD2 matches 11 bases. This CDR3 region has 15 residues. V lost 4 bases to trimming and J lost 6 bases; unmatched junction nucleotides: 5. Germline V lookup: CDR1 SGHDN, CDR2 FVKESK.